What follows are 3 T cell receptor beta chains derived from one specimen sequenced in a study of radiation and T cells in renal cell carcinoma. As for time point: blood 2 weeks post-SBRT. Specified treatment: 15 Gy SBRT to primary tumor, nephrectomy 4 weeks later. TCRdb's table, derived via immunoSEQ multiplex PCR, lists solely in-frame clones and lacks some. The repertoire consists of 100,000 to 150,000 clones, with around 90% occurring once and the leading ten covering about 5.6%. The source material was blood, sampled from a patient whose treatment included radiotherapy and nephrectomy. Source of these receptors: a woman between 65 and 79 years old with renal cell carcinoma.

The chain uses TRBV29-1 and TRBJ2-4, with TRBD2 identical over 12 bases. V lost 4 bases and J lost 0; bases outside the gene matches: 7. Germline values: CDR1 SQVTM, CDR2 ANQGSEA. The CDR3 sequence is 17 residues long. The CDR3 reads CSVVELAGGLAKNIQYF. The CDR3 coding sequence is TGCAGCGTTGTGGAACTAGCGGGGGGTCTAGCCAAAAACATTCAGTACTTC. The full variable domain, its missing parts supplied by reference TRBV29-1 and TRBJ2-4, is SAVISQKPSRDICQRGTSLTIQCQVDSQVTMMFWYRQQPGQSLTLIATANQGSEATYESGFVIDKFPISRPNLTFSTLTVSNMSPEDSSIYLCSVVELAGGLAKNIQYFGAGTRLSVL.

The chain employs TRBV5-5 and TRBJ1-5; D perhaps matches TRBD1 (6 bases). The CDR3 loop spans 13 amino acids. Trimming removed 1 base at V and 5 bases at J, with 7 bases between. The germline CDR1 and CDR2 sequences are SGHKS and YYEKEE (reference sequence). The CDR3 DNA sequence: TGTGCCAGCAGCTTGTCAGGGGATCAGCCCCAGCATTTT. It codes for CASSLSGDQPQHF.

Written as DNA, the CDR3 is TGTGCCAGCAGCCCCCTCCGGGTCACAGATACGCAGTATTTT. It is translated as CASSPLRVTDTQYF. The chain links TRBV16 to TRBJ2-3; D is unclear. The CDR3 is 14 amino acids. V was cut by 4 bases and J by 2 bases, with 10 bases left in between. Germline V CDR1 and CDR2: KGHSY, FQNENV.